This TCR beta chain was sequenced during a study of cytomegalovirus exposure and HLA in healthy donors. Assay: immunoSEQ multiplex PCR; the TCRdb copy retains only in-frame clones and omits some. This sample has tens of thousands of clones, with about 90% found just once. The junction had 8 bases not matched to a gene; V was cut back by 2 bases and J by 5 bases. The CDR3 totals 15 residues. The germline CDR1 and CDR2 sequences are GTSNPN and SVGIG (reference sequence). The chain couples TRBV30 to TRBJ1-2; the match to TRBD1 covers 10 bases. Sequencing was carried out using PBMCs. This TCR was sampled from a woman between 18 and 29 years old in good health and CMV-seronegative. Here the CDR3 reads CAWSFTTGGWYGYTF. DNA for the CDR3: TGTGCCTGGAGTTTTACGACAGGGGGCTGGTATGGCTACACCTTC.